One sample yielded the 9 T cell receptor beta chains listed below, sequenced in a study of CD4 T cells in relation to SARS-CoV-2 and coronaviruses. No antigen is known for these receptors. CD4+ T cells from unexposed donors were obtained before the COVID-19 pandemic (2011-2018). Isolation of CD4+ T cells took place after roughly nine days in culture. Libraries were prepared by immunoSEQ multiplex PCR; TCRdb keeps only in-frame clonotypes and omits some of them. The data hold about 23,000 clones, with over 60% observed a single time. The sequenced sample consisted of CD4+ T cells from PBMCs, cultured in vitro. Source of these receptors: a human donor in good health.

The rearrangement links TRBV5-1 to TRBJ2-3; 8 nucleotides align to TRBD2. Germline assignment: CDR1 SGHRS and CDR2 YFSETQ. J lost 2 bases, V lost 0 bases, and 11 bases had no gene match. The CDR3 sequence is 18 residues long. The CDR3 sequence is CASSLEAREALFTDTQYF. CDR3 coding DNA: TGCGCCAGCAGCTTGGAGGCGCGGGAGGCCCTTTTCACAGATACGCAGTATTTT.

The V and J genes are TRBV3-1 (or the pseudogene TRBV3-2) and TRBJ1-4; D call uncertain. CDR1 and CDR2 from the germline V gene are LGHDT and YNNKEL (reference sequence). The CDR3 extends over 14 amino acids. V was shortened by 2 bases and J by 3 bases, with 7 bases between the two germline ends. For the CDR3, the DNA is TGTGCCAGCAGCCAACGAGGAGCTAATGAAAAACTGTTTTTT. Amino acids: CASSQRGANEKLFF.

The rearrangement uses TRBV7-9 and TRBJ2-1, with a tentative D call TRBD1 (5 bases). Per germline, CDR1 SEHNR and CDR2 FQNEAQ (reference sequence). CDR3 length: 14 residues. V lost 4 bases and J 8 bases, leaving 15 bases between the germline ends. This CDR3 is CASSWTTQGDEQFF. DNA for the CDR3: TGTGCCAGCAGCTGGACCACCCAGGGCGATGAGCAGTTCTTC.

This rearrangement joins TRBV7-9 to TRBJ1-5, with D maybe TRBD1 (6 bases). This CDR3 comprises 13 residues. V was cut by 1 base and J by 9 bases, with 10 bases left in between. Germline lookup yields CDR1 SEHNR and CDR2 FQNEAQ (reference sequence). The CDR3 region is CASSLGGHGPQHF. CDR3 DNA sequence: TGTGCCAGCAGCTTAGGGGGGCATGGGCCCCAGCATTTT.

V and J are TRBV13 and TRBJ1-2, with a possible D match to TRBD1 (6 bases). Trimming shortened V by 2 bases and J by 3 bases, and 10 bases separated the two germline ends. Germline V CDR1 and CDR2: PRHDT, FYEKMQ (reference sequence). CDR3 length equals 14 residues. The CDR3 loop is CASSLPRGDYGYTF. CDR3 sequence (DNA): TGTGCCAGCAGCTTACCCAGGGGAGACTATGGCTACACCTTC.

J is TRBJ1-2 and V is TRBV6-1, with a weak D call TRBD1 (5 bases). Per germline, CDR1 MNHNS and CDR2 SASEGT. Trimming left V 0 bases short and J 9 bases short, with 20 bases between. This CDR3 spans 16 amino acids. The CDR3 region is CASSEAEGLVSWSYTF. The CDR3 DNA sequence: TGTGCCAGCAGTGAAGCGGAGGGACTGGTGAGCTGGAGCTACACCTTC.

The V and J genes are TRBV2 and TRBJ2-7; 8 bases match TRBD1. With V trimmed by 6 bases and J by 13 bases, 11 bases remained unmatched. CDR3 length equals 12 residues. Per germline, CDR1 SNHLY and CDR2 FYNNEI. The CDR3 is CASRADRVVIYF. The CDR3 coding sequence is TGTGCCAGCAGGGCGGACAGGGTGGTGATTTACTTC.

This clone has just a few counts. The V call is TRBV28, the J call TRBJ1-2; D is perhaps TRBD1 (5 bases). V lost 7 bases and J 5 bases, leaving 8 bases between the germline ends. Germline assignment: CDR1 MDHEN and CDR2 SYDVKM. The CDR3 is 11 amino acids. The CDR3, as DNA: TGTGCCAGCACAGGACATTATGGCTACACCTTC. Its translation: CASTGHYGYTF.

The J gene is TRBJ2-4, the V gene TRBV19; 9 bases fit TRBD2. In germline, CDR1 is LNHDA, CDR2 SQIVND (reference sequence). V shed 1 base, J shed 7 bases, and the junction held 11 bases outside the gene matches. The CDR3 covers 17 residues. The CDR3 DNA reads TGTGCCAGTAGTATAGCCTTTGGCGGGAGGGCAGCGAACATTCAGTACTTC. Amino acid sequence: CASSIAFGGRAANIQYF.